One and the same sample provided the 30 T cell receptor beta chains below, sequenced in a study of T cells in Graves' hyperthyroidism and ophthalmopathy. RNA transcripts served as the template for amplifying TCR beta CDR3 regions. An initial round of RT-PCR targeting the TCR CDR3 relied on the HTBI primer set. TCRdb called the multiplex PCR reads again in MiXCR, with one record for every CDR3 protein. Counted here are 600,000 or so distinct CDR3 sequences, 12% to 15% occurring once; the ten biggest clones make up around 7%. Material: blood. The source of these receptors is a woman between 18 and 29 years old with Graves' ophthalmopathy.

This clonotype was found many times. This chain links TRBV28 with TRBJ1-1, with 8 bases that match TRBD1. With 3 bases clipped from V and 7 bases from J, the junction kept 10 bases outside the gene matches. CDR3 size: 15 residues. Germline CDR1 reads MDHEN; CDR2 reads SYDVKM. This CDR3 is CASSLFSGGALEAFF. For the CDR3, the DNA is TGTGCCAGCAGTTTGTTTTCAGGGGGCGCGCTTGAAGCTTTCTTT.

This clonotype has ten or more counts. The V and J genes are TRBV3-1 and TRBJ2-1, with 10 bases identical to TRBD2. The V gene end was trimmed by 4 bases and the J gene end by 7 bases; junction bases not matched to a gene: 10. Germline values: CDR1 LGHDT, CDR2 YNNKEL (reference sequence). The CDR3 sequence is 16 residues long. The chain's CDR3 is CASSRMGTSELNEQFF. CDR3 bases: TGTGCCAGCAGCCGGATGGGGACTAGCGAATTGAATGAGCAGTTCTTC.

This clonotype was observed many times. The chain links TRBV28 to TRBJ2-2; 7 positions match TRBD2. This CDR3 has 14 amino acids. The junction had 6 bases not matched to a gene; V was cut back by 5 bases and J by 6 bases. The V gene's germline CDR1 is MDHEN and CDR2 SYDVKM. The CDR3, as DNA: TGTGCCAGCAGTGGGAGCGGGGCCGCCGGGGAGCTGTTTTTT. Protein product: CASSGSGAAGELFF.

This clonotype was counted many times. CDR3 protein: CASSFVGEANEQFF. The CDR3 bases are TGCGCCAGCAGCTTTGTGGGGGAGGCCAATGAGCAGTTCTTC. V usage is TRBV5-1 and J usage is TRBJ2-1; tentatively, D is TRBD2 (6 bases). The V end was cut by 2 bases, the J end by 6 bases, with 12 bases between. Per germline, CDR1 SGHRS and CDR2 YFSETQ. The CDR3 spans 14 residues.

The sample holds a few counts of this clonotype. The V call is TRBV12-3 or TRBV12-4, the J call TRBJ2-4; TRBD1 matches at 7 bases. Unmatched junction bases numbered 2, after V lost 3 bases and J lost 9 bases. The CDR3 totals 12 residues. The CDR3 loop reads CASSFQGVIQYF. The CDR3 DNA reads as TGTGCCAGCAGTTTTCAGGGGGTCATTCAGTACTTC.

This clonotype was recorded many times. The J gene is TRBJ2-7, the V gene TRBV2; 7 positions match TRBD1. There are 16 residues in the CDR3. Germline lookup yields CDR1 SNHLY and CDR2 FYNNEI. V gave up 6 bases and J gave up 2 bases; unmatched junction bases: 13. CDR3 sequence: CASSDPDRERPYEQYF. The CDR3 DNA reads as TGTGCCAGCAGCGACCCCGACAGGGAACGTCCCTACGAGCAGTACTTC. The full variable domain, with the rest looked up from reference TRBV2 and TRBJ2-7, is EPEVTQTPSHQVTQMGQEVILRCVPISNHLYFYWYRQILGQKVEFLVSFYNNEISEKSEIFDDQFSVERPDGSNFTLKIRSTKLEDSAMYFCASSDPDRERPYEQYFGPGTRLTVT.

This clonotype was seen at least ten times. This chain links TRBV7-9 with TRBJ2-1, with 10 positions matching TRBD1. This CDR3 spans 16 amino acids. The J segment lost 5 bases and the V segment lost 5 bases, leaving 9 bases of the junction unmatched. Germline CDR1 and CDR2: SEHNR and FQNEAQ (reference sequence). The DNA for the CDR3 is TGTGCCAGCAGCCCCCCCAGGACAGGGGGGAACAATGAGCAGTTCTTC. Protein: CASSPPRTGGNNEQFF. The complete variable domain, with remaining parts taken from reference TRBV7-9 and TRBJ2-1, reads DTGVSQNPRHKITKRGQNVTFRCDPISEHNRLYWYRQTLGQGPEFLTYFQNEAQLEKSRLLSDRFSAERPKGSFSTLEIQRTEQGDSAMYLCASSPPRTGGNNEQFFGPGTRLTVL.

This chain links TRBV7-9 with TRBJ1-2; 10 bases are shared with TRBD1. Losses at the gene ends were 2 bases for V and 2 bases for J; bases not matched to a gene: 8. Germline V gives CDR1 SEHNR, CDR2 FQNEAQ (reference sequence). CDR3 length: 17 residues. CDR3 nucleotides: TGTGCCAGCAGCTTATTAGTGGGACAGGGGCTGAACTATGGCTACACCTTC. This gives the protein CASSLLVGQGLNYGYTF.

This chain uses TRBV5-6 with TRBJ1-3; no definite D call. The length of the CDR3 is 14 residues. V lost 5 bases to trimming and J lost 4 bases, with 13 bases between them. Germline-derived CDR1 and CDR2 are SGHDT and YYEEEE. CDR3 nucleotides: TGTGCCAGCAGGTTGAAATTCGGCGGAAACACCATATATTTT. It encodes CASRLKFGGNTIYF.

This clonotype was seen many times. This chain links TRBV27 with TRBJ1-2; D not resolved. Germline V gene data show CDR1 as MNHEY and CDR2 as SMNVEV (reference sequence). V was shortened by 5 bases and J by 4 bases, with 17 bases between the two germline ends. The CDR3 covers 15 residues. CDR3 in DNA: TGTGCCAGCAGTCTAACCGCAGGATACGGCTATGGCTACACCTTC. Protein product: CASSLTAGYGYGYTF.

This clonotype has at least ten counts. The chain carries TRBV5-1 and TRBJ2-6; 7 bases are shared with TRBD1. J lost 2 bases, V lost 7 bases, and 9 bases had no gene match. Per germline, CDR1 SGHRS and CDR2 YFSETQ. The CDR3 runs 16 residues. This chain's CDR3 is CASGVNTGAGANVLTF. CDR3 nucleotide sequence: TGCGCCAGCGGGGTCAATACAGGGGCTGGGGCCAACGTCCTGACTTTC.

This chain links TRBV5-6 with TRBJ2-1; 9 bases agree with TRBD2. The CDR3 is 12 amino acids. CDR1 SGHDT and CDR2 YYEEEE come from the germline V gene. With V trimmed by 8 bases and J by 10 bases, 7 bases remained unmatched. The CDR3 DNA reads as TGTGCCAGTAGCGGGGGCCCGCGGGAGCAGTTCTTC. Protein: CASSGGPREQFF.

Regarding this clonotype: Just one base apart from a much larger clone, this may be a read error. The chain uses TRBV7-9 and TRBJ2-2; either TRBD1 or TRBD2 may supply D (5 bases each). From germline, CDR1 is SEHNR and CDR2 FQNEAQ (reference sequence). The CDR3 sequence is 15 residues long. The CDR3 DNA is TGTGCCAGCAGCCTTCAGGACATCTACACCGGGGAGCCGTTTTTT. Amino acid sequence: CASSLQDIYTGEPFF. Using reference TRBV7-9 and TRBJ2-2 for the parts outside the CDR3, the full variable domain is DTGVSQNPRHKITKRGQNVTFRCDPISEHNRLYWYRQTLGQGPEFLTYFQNEAQLEKSRLLSDRFSAERPKGSFSTLEIQRTEQGDSAMYLCASSLQDIYTGEPFFGEGSRLTVL.

There are many counts of this clonotype. This sequence joins TRBV24-1 and TRBJ2-1; D is possibly TRBD1 (6 bases). Germline-derived CDR1 and CDR2 are KGHDR and SFDVKD. This CDR3 spans 16 amino acids. V was clipped by 0 bases and J by 5 bases, with 13 bases between them. Here the CDR3 reads CATSDLTDSFDNEQFF. As DNA, the CDR3 is TGTGCCACCAGTGATTTGACGGACAGTTTCGACAATGAGCAGTTCTTC.

This clonotype was picked up many times. The chain employs TRBV28 and TRBJ2-1; 10 bases are shared with TRBD2. The CDR3 consists of 15 residues. The V segment lost 6 bases and the J segment 12 bases; nucleotides outside the gene matches: 14. Looked up from germline, CDR1 is MDHEN and CDR2 is SYDVKM. This CDR3 reads CASRGFSGRLSVQFF. In DNA form, the CDR3 reads TGTGCCAGCAGGGGGTTTAGCGGGAGGTTATCGGTGCAGTTCTTC. The whole variable domain, remainder taken from reference TRBV28 and TRBJ2-1, is DVKVTQSSRYLVKRTGEKVFLECVQDMDHENMFWYRQDPGLGLRLIYFSYDVKMKEKGDIPEGYSVSREKKERFSLILESASTNQTSMYLCASRGFSGRLSVQFFGPGTRLTVL.

This clonotype was seen many times. The chain links TRBV24-1 to TRBJ2-7, with a tentative D call TRBD1 (6 bases). Trimming removed 3 bases from V and 0 bases from J, with 14 bases in between. The CDR3 sequence is 16 residues long. Germline V gene sequence: CDR1 KGHDR, CDR2 SFDVKD. The CDR3 nucleotides are TGTGCCACCAGTGATGACAGGATCGGAAGCTCCTACGAGCAGTACTTC. Encoded protein: CATSDDRIGSSYEQYF.

This clonotype has ten or more counts. The J gene is TRBJ1-2, the V gene TRBV7-2; 10 bases are shared with TRBD1. The CDR3 contains 16 residues. V was pared by 2 bases and J by 6 bases, with 9 bases of the junction left unmatched. CDR1 SGHTA and CDR2 FQGNSA come from the germline V gene. Written as DNA, the CDR3 is TGTGCCAGCAGCTTAAACCCCGGGACAGGGGAGGATGGCTACACCTTC. Translating gives CASSLNPGTGEDGYTF.

This clonotype was recorded at least ten times. The chain couples TRBV11-2 to TRBJ2-1; TRBD2 matches 13 bases. V lost 5 bases, J lost 8 bases, and 6 bases stayed unmatched. CDR1 and CDR2 (germline): SGHAT, FQNNGV. There are 15 residues in the CDR3. The CDR3 coding sequence is TGTGCCAGCAGCCCGGGACTAGCGGGATTAGATGAGCAGTTCTTC. It yields the protein CASSPGLAGLDEQFF. Full variable domain (remainder filled in from reference TRBV11-2 and TRBJ2-1): EAGVAQSPRYKIIEKRQSVAFWCNPISGHATLYWYQQILGQGPKLLIQFQNNGVVDDSQLPKDRFSAERLKGVDSTLKIQPAKLEDSAVYLCASSPGLAGLDEQFFGPGTRLTVL.

The chain links TRBV4-1 to TRBJ1-2, with TRBD1 matching 9 bases. The CDR3 has 13 residues. Germline loops: CDR1 MGHRA, CDR2 YSYEKL. The V and J ends lost 6 bases and 7 bases, in that order; junction bases with no gene match: 6. CDR3 residues: CASSSTGGSGYTF. The CDR3 DNA follows: TGCGCCAGCAGTTCAACAGGGGGCTCTGGCTACACCTTC.

This clonotype appeared a few times. This chain joins TRBV19 and TRBJ2-1; 8 nucleotides match TRBD1. The CDR3 loop spans 15 amino acids. Germline V lookup: CDR1 LNHDA, CDR2 SQIVND (reference sequence). After removal of 3 bases from V and 9 bases from J, the junction contained 10 bases not matched to a gene. CDR3 bases: TGTGCCAGTAGTATCGGGTACAGGGGGATTGGTGAGCAGTTCTTC. It yields the protein CASSIGYRGIGEQFF.

This clonotype was counted at least ten times. This chain connects TRBV20-1 to TRBJ1-1, with D unclear. Germline V gives CDR1 DFQATT, CDR2 SNEGSKA (reference sequence). V lost 0 bases and J lost 1, with 9 bases in between. The CDR3 sequence is 14 residues long. The CDR3 sequence: CSARDSPANTEAFF. For the CDR3, the DNA is TGCAGTGCTAGAGATTCCCCAGCGAACACTGAAGCTTTCTTT.

This rearrangement joins TRBV5-1 to TRBJ1-3; TRBD1 is a possible D gene (5 bases). Trimming left V 4 bases short and J 0 bases short, with 14 bases between. This CDR3 is built from 16 residues. In germline, CDR1 is SGHRS, CDR2 YFSETQ. The CDR3 DNA reads as TGCGCCAGCAGCGACCCTACGGGACCCTCTGGAAACACCATATATTTT. Translation: CASSDPTGPSGNTIYF. The variable domain in full, with the rest retrieved from reference TRBV5-1 and TRBJ1-3, is KAGVTQTPRYLIKTRGQQVTLSCSPISGHRSVSWYQQTPGQGLQFLFEYFSETQRNKGNFPGRFSGRQFSNSRSEMNVSTLELGDSALYLCASSDPTGPSGNTIYFGEGSWLTVV.

This clonotype was found many times. This sequence joins TRBV30 and TRBJ1-5, with a tentative D call TRBD1 (5 bases). The CDR3 is 17 amino acids. V lost 0 bases to trimming and J lost 6 bases, with 21 bases between them. Germline V gives CDR1 GTSNPN, CDR2 SVGIG (reference sequence). CDR3 amino acids: CAWSVRRWGVRVQPQHF. The CDR3 region has the DNA TGTGCCTGGAGTGTAAGAAGGTGGGGGGTCCGCGTTCAGCCCCAGCATTTT.

Comment on this clonotype: The junction and the germline gene differ at one end; a read error may be behind it. The rearrangement uses TRBV19 and TRBJ1-1; no reliable D call. The CDR3 is 13 residues long. Germline V gene sequence: CDR1 LNHDA, CDR2 SQIVND (reference sequence). Written as DNA, the CDR3 is TGTGCCGGTAGTACCCAGGTGAACACTGAAGCTTTCTTT. Amino acids: CAGSTQVNTEAFF. The full variable domain, its missing parts supplied by reference TRBV19 and TRBJ1-1, is DGGITQSPKYLFRKEGQNVTLSCEQNLNHDAMYWYRQDPGQGLRLIYYSQIVNDFQKGDIAEGYSVSREKKESFPLTVTSAQKNPTAFYLCAGSTQVNTEAFFGQGTRLTVV.

This clonotype came up many times. CDR3 sequence reads: CASNLGKTGEGAYGYTF. The DNA of the CDR3 is TGTGCCAGCAACTTAGGGAAGACAGGTGAAGGGGCGTATGGCTACACCTTC. The chain combines TRBV12-3 or TRBV12-4 with TRBJ1-2; D is perhaps TRBD1 (6 bases). The CDR3 is 17 residues long. Trimming cost V 7 bases and J 5 bases, with 26 bases left between them.

About this clonotype itself: This may be a read error, as it is one base from a much larger clone. This chain uses TRBV3-1 with TRBJ2-7; TRBD2 might be the D (6 bases). The CDR3 has 15 amino acids. V shed 4 bases and J shed 5 bases, with 18 bases lying between them. Germline CDR1 and CDR2: LGHDT and YNNKEL (reference sequence). CDR3 residues: CASSPHLTGDHEQYF. CDR3 nucleotides: TGTGCCAGCAGCCCCCACCTTACGGGAGATCACGAGCAGTACTTC.

The gene calls are TRBV29-1 and TRBJ1-3; a weak D match, TRBD1 (6 bases). The CDR3 extends over 14 amino acids. Trimming cost V 6 bases and J 4 bases, with 16 bases left between them. The V gene's germline CDR1 is SQVTM and CDR2 ANQGSEA. DNA of the CDR3: TGCAGCGTCGGTCTTGGGGGGGCGGGAAACACCATATATTTT. Translated, it gives CSVGLGGAGNTIYF.

At least ten counts were recorded for this clonotype. This chain connects TRBV27 to TRBJ2-2, with TRBD1 matching over 9 bases. In germline, CDR1 is MNHEY, CDR2 SMNVEV (reference sequence). V shed 2 bases, J shed 7 bases, and the junction held 2 bases outside the gene matches. This CDR3 comprises 14 residues. CDR3 in DNA: TGTGCCAGCAGTTTAGGACAGGGGTTCGGGGAGCTGTTTTTT. Its protein product is CASSLGQGFGELFF.

This clonotype was found many times. The gene calls are TRBV28 and TRBJ2-3; perhaps TRBD2 as D (6 bases). CDR1 and CDR2 (germline): MDHEN, SYDVKM. Trimming pared 3 bases from V and 0 bases from J, leaving 19 bases between. The CDR3 has 18 residues. The CDR3 region is CASSFSGRGRLSTDTQYF. The DNA of the CDR3 is TGTGCCAGCAGTTTCTCGGGCCGTGGGAGGCTTAGCACAGATACGCAGTATTTT.

This clonotype was observed many times. V gene TRBV29-1 combines with J gene TRBJ1-1; possible D gene TRBD1, 5 bases. Germline V gene lookup returns CDR1 SQVTM and CDR2 ANQGSEA. The CDR3 is made up of 14 amino acids. The V gene lost 6 bases and the J gene lost 1 base, with 15 bases spanning the gap. The chain's CDR3 is CSVSGGERNTEAFF. The CDR3 DNA reads TGCAGCGTCTCGGGGGGGGAGAGGAACACTGAAGCTTTCTTT.